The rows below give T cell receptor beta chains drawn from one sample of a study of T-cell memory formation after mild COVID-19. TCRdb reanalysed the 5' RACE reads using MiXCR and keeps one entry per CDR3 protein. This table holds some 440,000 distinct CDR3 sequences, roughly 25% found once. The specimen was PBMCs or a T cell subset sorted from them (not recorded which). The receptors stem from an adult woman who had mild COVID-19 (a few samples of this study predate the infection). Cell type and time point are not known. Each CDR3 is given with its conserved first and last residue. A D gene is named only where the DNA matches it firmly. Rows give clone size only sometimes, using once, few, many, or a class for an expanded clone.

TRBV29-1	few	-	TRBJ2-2	CSAGQLTGELFF	TGCAGCGCCGGACAGCTCACTGGGGAGCTGTTTTTT
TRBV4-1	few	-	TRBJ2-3	CASSQTYWGTDTQYF	TGCGCCAGCAGCCAAACTTACTGGGGGACAGATACGCAGTATTTT
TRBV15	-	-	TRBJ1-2	CATSRGREGYGYTF	TGTGCCACCAGCAGAGGTCGGGAAGGGTATGGCTACACCTTC
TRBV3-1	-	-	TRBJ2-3	CASSRGLEKDTQYF	TGTGCCTCCAGCCGGGGGCTGGAAAAGGATACGCAGTATTTT
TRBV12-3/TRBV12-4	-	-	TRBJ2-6	CASSARHGRSSGANVLTF	TGTGCCAGCAGTGCACGACACGGTAGGAGTTCTGGGGCCAACGTCCTGACTTTC
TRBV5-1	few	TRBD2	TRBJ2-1	CASSLRQRESNEQFF	TGCGCCAGCAGCTTGCGCCAGCGGGAGTCCAATGAGCAGTTCTTC
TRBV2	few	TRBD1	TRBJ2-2	CASRGTGTGELFF	TGTGCCAGCAGGGGGACAGGGACCGGGGAGCTGTTTTTT
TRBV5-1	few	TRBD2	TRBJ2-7	CASSHGLAGVSYEQYF	TGCGCCAGCAGCCACGGACTAGCGGGAGTCTCCTACGAGCAGTACTTC
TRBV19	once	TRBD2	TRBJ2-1	CASSPGVGTSVLGPGGEQFF	TGTGCCAGTAGTCCTGGGGTAGGGACTAGCGTCCTGGGTCCGGGAGGGGAGCAGTTCTTC
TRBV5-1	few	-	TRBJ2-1	CASSPGTRNDNEQFF	TGCGCCAGCAGCCCCGGGACCCGGAACGACAATGAGCAGTTCTTC
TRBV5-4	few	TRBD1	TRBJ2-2	CASSFPGQRNTGELFF	TGTGCCAGCAGCTTTCCGGGACAGAGGAACACCGGGGAGCTGTTTTTT
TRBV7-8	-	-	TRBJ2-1	CASSLDRPPHSYNEQFF	TGTGCCAGCAGCTTGGACCGTCCTCCCCACTCCTACAATGAGCAGTTCTTC
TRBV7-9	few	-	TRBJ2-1	CASGTFPRDGHNEQFF	TGTGCCAGCGGCACTTTTCCGCGAGATGGACACAATGAGCAGTTCTTC
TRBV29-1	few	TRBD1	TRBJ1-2	CSAEEPGGNGYTF	TGCAGCGCAGAAGAGCCAGGGGGAAATGGCTACACCTTC
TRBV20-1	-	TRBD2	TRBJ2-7	CSALTSGEGYEQYF	TGCAGTGCACTAACTAGCGGGGAAGGCTACGAGCAGTACTTC
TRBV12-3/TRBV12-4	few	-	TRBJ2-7	CASSSSSMGRPTEQYF	TGTGCCAGCAGCTCATCATCCATGGGCAGGCCCACCGAGCAGTACTTC
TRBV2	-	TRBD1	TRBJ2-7	CASNGQGADEQYF	TGTGCCAGCAACGGACAGGGGGCGGACGAGCAGTACTTC
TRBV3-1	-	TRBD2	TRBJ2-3	CASSQDPTGGPRDTQYF	TGTGCCAGCAGCCAAGATCCGACGGGGGGGCCGCGAGATACGCAGTATTTT
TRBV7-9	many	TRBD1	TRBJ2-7	CASSLGDRRNYEQYF	TGTGCCAGCAGCCTAGGGGACAGGCGGAACTACGAGCAGTACTTC
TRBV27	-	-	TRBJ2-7	CATGPGGYEQYF	TGTGCCACCGGGCCTGGGGGCTACGAGCAGTACTTC
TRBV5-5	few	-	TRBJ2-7	CASSFWDNSYEQYF	TGTGCCAGCAGCTTCTGGGACAACTCCTACGAGCAGTACTTC
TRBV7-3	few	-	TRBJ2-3	CASSLSGIFTDTQYF	TGTGCCAGCAGCTTAAGTGGAATTTTTACAGATACGCAGTATTTT
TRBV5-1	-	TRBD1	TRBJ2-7	CASSLEAGGNEQYF	TGCGCCAGCAGCTTGGAAGCAGGGGGCAACGAGCAGTACTTC
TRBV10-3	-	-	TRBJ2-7	CAISGSENTPLSYEQYF	TGTGCCATCAGTGGGTCTGAGAACACACCCCTCTCCTACGAGCAGTACTTC
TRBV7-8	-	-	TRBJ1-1	CASSLEATEAFF	TGTGCCAGCAGCTTAGAGGCCACTGAAGCTTTCTTT
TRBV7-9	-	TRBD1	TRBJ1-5	CASSLDREQPQHF	TGTGCCAGCAGTTTGGACAGGGAACAGCCCCAGCATTTT
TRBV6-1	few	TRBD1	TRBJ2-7	CASSDNHGPGQFSYEQYF	TGTGCCAGCAGTGATAACCACGGACCGGGACAGTTCTCCTACGAGCAGTACTTC
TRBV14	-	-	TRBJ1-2	CASSQDRGTPLDGYTF	TGTGCCAGCAGCCAAGACCGGGGGACCCCTTTGGATGGCTACACCTTC
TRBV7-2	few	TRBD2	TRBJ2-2	CASSLAVAGGLGELFF	TGTGCCAGCAGCTTAGCCGTGGCGGGAGGGTTGGGGGAGCTGTTTTTT
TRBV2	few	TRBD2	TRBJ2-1	CASSSGGGRSDEQFF	TGTGCCAGCAGTAGCGGGGGCGGACGTAGCGATGAGCAGTTCTTC
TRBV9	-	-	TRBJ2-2	CASSVGGQLAGELFF	TGTGCCAGCAGCGTAGGTGGACAGCTGGCCGGGGAGCTGTTTTTT
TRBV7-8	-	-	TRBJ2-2	CASSLVRGANTGELFF	TGTGCCAGCAGCTTAGTAAGGGGCGCGAACACCGGGGAGCTGTTTTTT
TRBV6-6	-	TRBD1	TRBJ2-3	CASSYQGQTYTDTQYF	TGTGCCAGCAGTTACCAGGGACAGACATACACAGATACGCAGTATTTT
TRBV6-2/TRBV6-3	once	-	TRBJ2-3	CASSYSQTIDTQYF	TGTGCCAGCAGTTACTCTCAGACTATTGATACGCAGTATTTT
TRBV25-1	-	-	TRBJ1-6	CASSTNSPLHF	TGTGCCAGCAGTACCAATTCACCCCTCCACTTT
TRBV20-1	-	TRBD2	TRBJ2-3	CSARDHLRIAGVGDTQYF	TGCAGTGCTAGAGATCATCTTAGAATAGCGGGAGTGGGAGATACGCAGTATTTT
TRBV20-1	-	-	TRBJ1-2	CSAPTGIGGYTF	TGCAGTGCTCCTACGGGGATCGGTGGCTACACCTTC
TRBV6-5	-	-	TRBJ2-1	CASSGRGVLFF	TGTGCCAGCAGTGGAAGGGGAGTACTGTTCTTC
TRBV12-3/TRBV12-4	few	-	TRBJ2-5	CASSEGGGGRQETQYF	TGTGCCAGCAGCGAGGGGGGCGGGGGCCGCCAAGAGACCCAGTACTTC
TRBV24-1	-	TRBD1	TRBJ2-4	CATSDWDGTGGSEAKNIQYF	TGTGCCACCAGTGACTGGGACGGGACAGGGGGCTCCGAGGCCAAAAACATTCAGTACTTC
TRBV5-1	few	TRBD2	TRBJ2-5	CASSLGGAGVGETQYF	TGCGCCAGCAGCCTCGGGGGGGCCGGAGTCGGAGAGACCCAGTACTTC
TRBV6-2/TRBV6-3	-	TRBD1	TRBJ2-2	CASRPQGNSNTGELFF	TGTGCCAGCAGACCACAGGGGAATTCGAACACCGGGGAGCTGTTTTTT
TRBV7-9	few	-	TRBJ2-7	CASSFGPEQYF	TGTGCCAGCAGCTTTGGGCCCGAGCAGTACTTC
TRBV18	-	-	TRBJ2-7	CASSPNFAQNYEQYF	TGTGCCAGCTCACCAAACTTCGCACAGAATTACGAGCAGTACTTC
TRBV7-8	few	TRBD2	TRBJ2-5	CASSLFRPAGDETQYF	TGTGCCAGCAGCTTATTCCGGCCAGCGGGGGATGAGACCCAGTACTTC
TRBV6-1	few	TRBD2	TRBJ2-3	CASSDPTSTSTDTQYF	TGTGCCAGCAGTGACCCGACTAGCACAAGCACAGATACGCAGTATTTT
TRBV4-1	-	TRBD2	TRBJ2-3	CASSQETSGVPDTQYF	TGCGCCAGCAGCCAAGAGACTAGCGGTGTACCGGATACGCAGTATTTT
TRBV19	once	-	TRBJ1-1	CASSTVQGGFEAFF	TGTGCCAGTAGTACCGTACAGGGAGGGTTCGAAGCTTTCTTT
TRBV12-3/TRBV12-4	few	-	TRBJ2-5	CASSLRLAAQETQYF	TGTGCCAGCAGTCTCAGATTAGCGGCTCAAGAGACCCAGTACTTC
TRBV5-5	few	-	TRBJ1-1	CASSLVGSDEAFF	TGTGCCAGCAGCTTGGTAGGGTCAGATGAAGCTTTCTTT
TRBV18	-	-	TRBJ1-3	CASSPQPVLSGNTIYF	TGTGCCAGCTCACCACAACCAGTTCTCTCTGGAAACACCATATATTTT
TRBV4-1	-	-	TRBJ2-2	CASSQFLGWANTGELFF	TGCGCCAGCAGCCAATTCCTCGGTTGGGCGAACACCGGGGAGCTGTTTTTT
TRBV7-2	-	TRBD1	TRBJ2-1	CASSSRGQATATYNEQFF	TGTGCCAGCAGCTCCAGGGGACAGGCCACTGCTACCTACAATGAGCAGTTCTTC
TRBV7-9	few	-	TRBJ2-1	CASSFLDNEQFF	TGTGCCAGCAGCTTCCTAGACAATGAGCAGTTCTTC
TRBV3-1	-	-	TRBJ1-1	CASSQIGAETEAFF	TGTGCCAGCAGCCAAATTGGGGCGGAGACTGAAGCTTTCTTT
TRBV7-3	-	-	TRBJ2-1	CASSLTSRVDTEQFF	TGTGCCAGCAGCTTAACGTCTAGGGTAGATACTGAGCAGTTCTTC
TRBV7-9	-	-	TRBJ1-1	CASRSLMNTEAFF	TGTGCCAGCAGGAGCCTCATGAACACTGAAGCTTTCTTT
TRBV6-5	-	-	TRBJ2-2	CASSFEGTGELFF	TGTGCCAGCAGCTTTGAAGGCACCGGGGAGCTGTTTTTT
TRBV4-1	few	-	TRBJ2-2	CASSHPSARELFF	TGCGCCAGCAGCCACCCTTCAGCCCGGGAGCTGTTTTTT